Listed here is a single TCR beta chain. The method was immunoSEQ multiplex PCR; TCRdb's version includes in-frame clones alone and lacks a portion of them. The table includes about 87,000 clones, nearly 90% detected once. These data belong to a study of blood T cell repertoires in COVID-19. Study background: Sources were T cells, B-cell-depleted T cells, or PBMCs; the material itself was cDNA or gDNA.

This clonotype was obtained from a woman older than 75 with active COVID-19. The sample consisted of peripheral blood.

CDR3 residues: CASSEAGGEGYTF. Here the CDR3 DNA reads TGTGCCAGCTCCGAAGCAGGGGGCGAGGGCTACACCTTC. J is TRBJ1-2 and V is TRBV18; 8 nucleotides align to TRBD1. This CDR3 is 13 amino acids long. V lost 6 bases, J lost 8 bases, and 8 bases stayed unmatched. Germline values: CDR1 KGHSH, CDR2 LQKENI.